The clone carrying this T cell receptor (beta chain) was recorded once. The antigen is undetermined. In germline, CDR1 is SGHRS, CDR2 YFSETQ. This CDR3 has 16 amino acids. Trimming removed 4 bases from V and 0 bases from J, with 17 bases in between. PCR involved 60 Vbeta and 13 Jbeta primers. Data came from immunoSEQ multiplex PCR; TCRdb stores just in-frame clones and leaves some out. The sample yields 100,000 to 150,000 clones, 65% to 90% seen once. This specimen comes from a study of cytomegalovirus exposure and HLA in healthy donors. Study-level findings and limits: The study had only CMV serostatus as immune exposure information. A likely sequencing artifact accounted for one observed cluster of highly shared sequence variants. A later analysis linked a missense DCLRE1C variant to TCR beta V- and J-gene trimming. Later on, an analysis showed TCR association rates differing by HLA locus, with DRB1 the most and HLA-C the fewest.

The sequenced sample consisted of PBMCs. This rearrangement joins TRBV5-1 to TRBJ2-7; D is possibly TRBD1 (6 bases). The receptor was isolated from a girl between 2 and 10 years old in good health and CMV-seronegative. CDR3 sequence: CASSGDRSRNSYEQYF. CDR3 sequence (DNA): TGCGCCAGCAGCGGCGACAGGAGCCGTAACTCCTACGAGCAGTACTTC. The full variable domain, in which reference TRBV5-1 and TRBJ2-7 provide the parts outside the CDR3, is KAGVTQTPRYLIKTRGQQVTLSCSPISGHRSVSWYQQTPGQGLQFLFEYFSETQRNKGNFPGRFSGRQFSNSRSEMNVSTLELGDSALYLCASSGDRSRNSYEQYFGPGTRLTVT.